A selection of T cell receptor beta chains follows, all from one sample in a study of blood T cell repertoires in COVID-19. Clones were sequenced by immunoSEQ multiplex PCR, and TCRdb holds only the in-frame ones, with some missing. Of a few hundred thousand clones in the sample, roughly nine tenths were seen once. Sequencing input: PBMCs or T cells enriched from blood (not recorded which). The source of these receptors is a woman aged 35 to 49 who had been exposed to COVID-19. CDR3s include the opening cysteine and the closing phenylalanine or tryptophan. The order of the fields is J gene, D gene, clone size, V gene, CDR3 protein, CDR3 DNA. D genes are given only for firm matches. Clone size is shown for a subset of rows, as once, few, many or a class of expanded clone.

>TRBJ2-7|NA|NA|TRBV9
CASSVARRGADYEQYF
TGTGCCAGCAGCGTAGCTCGTAGGGGCGCGGATTACGAGCAGTACTTC
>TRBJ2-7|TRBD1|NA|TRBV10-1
CASSADPGTGWDEQYF
TGCGCCAGCAGCGCCGATCCCGGGACAGGGTGGGACGAGCAGTACTTC
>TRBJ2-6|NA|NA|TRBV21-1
CANLSTGSGANVLTF
TGTGCCAACCTTTCGACAGGCTCTGGGGCCAACGTCCTGACTTTC
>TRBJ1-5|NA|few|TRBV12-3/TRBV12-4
CASRRVGNQPQHF
TGTGCCAGCAGGAGGGTGGGCAATCAGCCCCAGCATTTT
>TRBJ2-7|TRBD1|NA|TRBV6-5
CASSYETGSYEQYF
TGTGCCAGCAGTTACGAGACAGGGAGCTACGAGCAGTACTTC
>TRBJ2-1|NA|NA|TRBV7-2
CASSSGVNNEQFF
TGTGCCAGCAGCTCGGGGGTCAACAATGAGCAGTTCTTC
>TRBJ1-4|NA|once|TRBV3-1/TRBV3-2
CASSQGLPGLQGEKLFF
TGTGCCAGCAGCCAGGGACTACCAGGCCTTCAAGGGGAAAAACTGTTTTTT
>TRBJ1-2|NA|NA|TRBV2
CASNYRQFNYGYTF
TGTGCCAGCAATTATCGACAGTTTAACTATGGCTACACCTTC
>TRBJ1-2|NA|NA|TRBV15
CATSRETTDRTYGYTF
TGTGCCACCAGCAGGGAAACGACGGACCGGACTTATGGCTACACCTTC
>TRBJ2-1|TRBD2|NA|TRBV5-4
CASRGLAGAETYNEQFF
TGTGCCAGCAGGGGACTAGCGGGGGCCGAAACCTACAATGAGCAGTTCTTC
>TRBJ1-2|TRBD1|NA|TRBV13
CASRYRQGPLYGYTF
TGTGCCAGCAGGTACAGACAGGGACCTCTCTATGGCTACACCTTC
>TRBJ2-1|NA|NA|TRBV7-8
CASSFAGTYNEQFF
TGTGCCAGCAGCTTCGCGGGAACCTACAATGAGCAGTTCTTC
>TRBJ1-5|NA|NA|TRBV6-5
CASSQGIYQPQHF
TGTGCCAGCAGCCAGGGTATATACCAGCCCCAGCATTTT
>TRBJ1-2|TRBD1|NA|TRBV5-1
CASSLTPGTGGAQSGGYTF
TGCGCCAGCAGCTTGACCCCGGGGACAGGGGGCGCCCAATCAGGTGGCTACACCTTC
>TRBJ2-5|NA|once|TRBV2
CASRQPFQETQYF
TGTGCCAGCCGACAGCCATTCCAAGAGACCCAGTACTTC
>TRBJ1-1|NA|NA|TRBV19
CASSNLRNTEAFF
TGTGCCAGTAGTAACTTGCGGAACACTGAAGCTTTCTTT
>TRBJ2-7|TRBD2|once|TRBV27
CASSPVLGGASFYEQYF
TGTGCCAGCAGTCCCGTCCTCGGGGGGGCATCGTTCTACGAGCAGTACTTC
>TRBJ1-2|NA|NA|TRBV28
CASSLWREVGGYTF
TGTGCCAGCAGTTTATGGCGGGAAGTGGGTGGCTACACCTTC
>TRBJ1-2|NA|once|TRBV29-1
CSVGPMTGYGYTF
TGCAGCGTTGGACCAATGACAGGCTATGGCTACACCTTC
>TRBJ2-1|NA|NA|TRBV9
CASSAPGGRVHEQFF
TGTGCCAGCAGCGCCCCCGGGGGTCGGGTCCATGAGCAGTTCTTC
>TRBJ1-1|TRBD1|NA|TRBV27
CASSATPGTVNTEAFF
TGTGCCAGCAGCGCAACCCCCGGGACAGTGAACACTGAAGCTTTCTTT
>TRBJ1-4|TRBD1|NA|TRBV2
CASTGQGYEKLFF
TGTGCCAGCACGGGACAGGGGTATGAAAAACTGTTTTTT
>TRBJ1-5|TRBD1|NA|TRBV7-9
CASSQDRDSNQPQHF
TGTGCCAGCAGCCAGGACAGGGATAGCAATCAGCCCCAGCATTTT
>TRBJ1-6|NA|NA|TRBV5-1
CASSLGSTENSPLHF
TGCGCCAGCAGCTTGGGGTCGACAGAAAATTCACCCCTCCACTTT
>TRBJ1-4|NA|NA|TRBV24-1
CATSDPTGVKLFF
TGTGCCACCAGTGATCCGACAGGCGTAAAACTGTTTTTT
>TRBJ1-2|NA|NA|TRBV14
CASSLTRTGPGGYTF
TGTGCCAGCAGCCTTACTCGAACAGGGCCTGGGGGCTACACCTTC
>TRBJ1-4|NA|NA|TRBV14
CASSQLPGVDEKLFF
TGTGCCAGCAGCCAACTCCCGGGAGTGGATGAAAAACTGTTTTTT
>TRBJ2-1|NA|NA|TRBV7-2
CASSLSRESGEQFF
TGTGCCAGCAGCTTAAGCCGGGAGTCCGGTGAGCAGTTCTTC
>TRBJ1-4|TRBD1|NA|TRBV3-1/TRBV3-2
CASSQVRGQLNEKLFF
TGTGCCAGCAGCCAAGTTCGGGGACAGCTTAATGAAAAACTGTTTTTT
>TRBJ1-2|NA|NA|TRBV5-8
CASSRGYGYTF
TGTGCCAGCAGCCGCGGTTATGGCTACACCTTC
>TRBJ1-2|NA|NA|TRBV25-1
CASSARVTDPYGYTF
TGTGCCAGCAGTGCCAGGGTCACCGACCCCTATGGCTACACCTTC
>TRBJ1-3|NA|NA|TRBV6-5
CASRFNRAGNTIYF
TGTGCCAGCAGGTTTAACAGGGCTGGAAACACCATATATTTT
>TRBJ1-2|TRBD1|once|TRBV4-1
CASSHVGGTGAPLNYGYTF
TGCGCCAGCAGCCACGTCGGGGGGACAGGGGCCCCCCTTAACTATGGCTACACCTTC
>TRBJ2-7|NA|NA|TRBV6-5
CASSYGHLSYEQYF
TGTGCCAGCAGTTACGGACATCTCTCCTACGAGCAGTACTTC
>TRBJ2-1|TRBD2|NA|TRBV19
CASSFLSGRGRNEQFF
TGTGCCAGTAGTTTTTTAAGCGGGAGGGGAAGGAATGAGCAGTTCTTC
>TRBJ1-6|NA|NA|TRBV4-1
CASSQEFGGNRISPLHF
TGCGCCAGCAGCCAAGAATTCGGGGGGAATAGAATTTCACCCCTCCACTTT
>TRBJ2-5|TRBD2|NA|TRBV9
CASSISSGAETQYF
TGTGCCAGCAGCATTAGTAGCGGGGCGGAGACCCAGTACTTC
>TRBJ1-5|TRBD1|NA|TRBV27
CASSLSIPLQGSQPQHF
TGTGCCAGCAGTTTATCGATTCCCCTACAGGGGAGCCAGCCCCAGCATTTT
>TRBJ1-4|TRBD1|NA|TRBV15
CATSRKTGEEEKLFF
TGTGCCACCAGCAGAAAGACAGGGGAGGAGGAAAAACTGTTTTTT
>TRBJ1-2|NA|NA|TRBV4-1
CASSQKTEGSYGYTF
TGCGCCAGCAGCCAGAAGACAGAAGGAAGCTATGGCTACACCTTC
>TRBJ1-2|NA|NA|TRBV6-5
CASSFEAPGVYGYTF
TGTGCCAGCAGTTTTGAAGCTCCAGGGGTCTATGGCTACACCTTC
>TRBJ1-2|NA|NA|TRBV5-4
CASSAKTGFGGYTF
TGTGCCAGCAGCGCCAAGACAGGTTTTGGGGGCTACACCTTC
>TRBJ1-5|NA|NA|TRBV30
CALAGGANQPQHF
TGTGCCCTCGCGGGGGGCGCCAATCAGCCCCAGCATTTT
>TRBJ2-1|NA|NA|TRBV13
CASSFRGNEQFF
TGTGCCAGCAGCTTCAGGGGCAATGAGCAGTTCTTC
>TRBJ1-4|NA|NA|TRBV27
CASSRELGEKLFF
TGTGCCAGCAGCCGCGAACTAGGGGAAAAACTGTTTTTT
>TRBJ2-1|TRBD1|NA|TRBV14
CASTQGARNEQFF
TGTGCCAGCACACAGGGGGCTAGAAATGAGCAGTTCTTC
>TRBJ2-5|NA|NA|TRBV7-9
CASSPAVASPKETQYF
TGTGCCAGCAGCCCCGCGGTAGCGAGTCCTAAAGAGACCCAGTACTTC
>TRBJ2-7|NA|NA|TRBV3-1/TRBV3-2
CASSQHSSESSYEQYF
TGTGCCAGCAGCCAACATTCCTCGGAGAGCTCCTACGAGCAGTACTTC
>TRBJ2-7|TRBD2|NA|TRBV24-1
CATNSGSGSYEQYF
TGTGCCACCAATAGCGGGAGCGGTTCCTACGAGCAGTACTTC
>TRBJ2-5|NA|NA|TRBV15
CATSRDLGAKTQYF
TGTGCCACCAGCAGAGATCTGGGGGCAAAGACCCAGTACTTC
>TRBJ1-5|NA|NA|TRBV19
CASSLLGAHQPQHF
TGTGCCAGTAGTTTGCTTGGGGCCCACCAGCCCCAGCATTTT
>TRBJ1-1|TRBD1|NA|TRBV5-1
CASSLAYRQGATEAFF
TGCGCCAGCAGCTTGGCTTATCGGCAGGGGGCCACTGAAGCTTTCTTT
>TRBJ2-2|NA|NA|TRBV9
CASSVVGTNTGELFF
TGTGCCAGCAGCGTAGTGGGGACTAACACCGGGGAGCTGTTTTTT